This TCR beta chain is from a study of T cell responses to AZD1222 COVID-19 vaccine. The germline V gene encodes CDR1 SNHLY and CDR2 FYNNEI. V shed 4 bases and J shed 2 bases, with 11 bases lying between them. The CDR3 is made up of 14 amino acids. The protocol was immunoSEQ multiplex PCR, while the TCRdb copy is restricted to in-frame clones and leaves out a portion. The table has about 170,000 clones, about 88% seen once. The clonotype was recovered from an adult in good health. The chain joins TRBV2 to TRBJ1-2, with D hard to call. The input for sequencing was peripheral blood, taken on day 0 of AZD1222 vaccination. This chain's CDR3 is CASSALGRNYGYTF. The CDR3, as DNA: TGTGCCAGCAGTGCCTTAGGACGGAACTATGGCTACACCTTC.